A selection of T cell receptor beta chains follows, all from one sample in a study of T cell repertoires in cytomegalovirus infection. A single record per CDR3 protein comes from TCRdb applying MiXCR to the reads. The table includes about 230,000 distinct CDR3 sequences, around 6.2% detected once. Input material: PBMCs. The receptors originated from a human donor in good health (CMV status not recorded). Some clones in this sample may be carry-over from other donors' samples. CDR3s include the opening cysteine and the closing phenylalanine or tryptophan. A D gene is named only where the DNA matches it firmly. Expanded clones get a size class; other rows say once, few or many, or leave the size out.

J	D	V	size	DNA	CDR3
TRBJ2-7	.	TRBV20-1	.	TGCAGTGCCTTAAGCCCCTCCCGGGGCAGCGAGCAGTACTTC	CSALSPSRGSEQYF
TRBJ1-2	TRBD1	TRBV28	many	TGTGCCAGCAGTCCGGGGGACAGGGATAACTATGGCTACACCTTC	CASSPGDRDNYGYTF
TRBJ1-6	.	TRBV9	many	TGTGCCAGCAGCCGGGACGGCTCCTATAATTCACCCCTCCACTTT	CASSRDGSYNSPLHF
TRBJ1-3	.	TRBV7-8	many	TGTGCCAGCAGCCCTGGGACGGCTGGAAACACCATATATTTT	CASSPGTAGNTIYF
TRBJ2-1	.	TRBV20-1	many	TGCAGTGCCGGACGTGGACCAGCACCTAATGAGCAGTTCTTC	CSAGRGPAPNEQFF
TRBJ1-5	TRBD1	TRBV29-1	many	TGCAGCGTCCGACAGGGTAATCAGCCCCAGCATTTT	CSVRQGNQPQHF
TRBJ2-3	.	TRBV5-1	.	TGCGCCAGCTCACTCCCTCCAGGGGCAGGCACAGATACGCAGTATTTT	CASSLPPGAGTDTQYF
TRBJ2-5	TRBD1	TRBV5-1	many	TGCGCCAGCAGCTTGGCCACGGGACAGCTTCAAGAGACCCAGTACTTC	CASSLATGQLQETQYF
TRBJ2-5	TRBD2	TRBV7-8	many	TGTGCCAGCAGCTTAGTAACTAGCGGGGGGGTTGCTAAAGAGACCCAGTACTTC	CASSLVTSGGVAKETQYF
TRBJ1-6	.	TRBV7-2	many	TGTGCCAGCAGCTTCGCGGGCAGTCCCTCAAATTCACCCCTCCACTTT	CASSFAGSPSNSPLHF
TRBJ2-2	.	TRBV12-3/TRBV12-4	few	TGTGCCAGCAGTTTGGGGGAAGGCGGGGAGCTGTTTTTT	CASSLGEGGELFF
TRBJ1-1	.	TRBV7-8	.	TGTGCCAGCAGCCATACCCGCAGGGGACTATTACTGAACACTGAAGCTTTCTTT	CASSHTRRGLLLNTEAFF
TRBJ1-2	.	TRBV20-1	few	TGCAGTCCCCCCTCCGGGACGGGTAATGGCTACACCTTC	CSPPSGTGNGYTF
TRBJ2-5	TRBD2	TRBV28	many	TGTGCCAGCAGTTTAAGACCTAGCGGGGGGGTTAAGACCCAGTACTTC	CASSLRPSGGVKTQYF
TRBJ1-5	.	TRBV28	many	TGTGCCAGCAGTTCCTCTAGCAATCAGCCCCAGCATTTT	CASSSSSNQPQHF
TRBJ1-2	.	TRBV28	many	TGTGCCAGCAGAAGGGACGGATCCTATGGCTACACCTTC	CASRRDGSYGYTF
TRBJ2-2	TRBD2	TRBV12-3/TRBV12-4	.	TGTGCCAGCAGCTACGGGGGACTAGCCAACACCGGGGAGCTGTTTTTT	CASSYGGLANTGELFF
TRBJ1-1	TRBD1	TRBV2	many	TGTGCCAGCAGCGCAGGGACAGGGACATGGGCTTTCTTT	CASSAGTGTWAFF
TRBJ2-7	TRBD2	TRBV4-2	.	TGTGCCAGCAGCCAAGATGGTGACCTAGCGGGGGGTTACGAGCAGTACTTC	CASSQDGDLAGGYEQYF
TRBJ2-5	.	TRBV7-2	many	TGTGCCAGCAGCTTCCAGGTGGGCCAAGAGACCCAGTACTTC	CASSFQVGQETQYF
TRBJ2-6	.	TRBV6-2/TRBV6-3	many	TGTGCCAGCAGTTGGGGGGCCAACGTCCTGACTTTC	CASSWGANVLTF
TRBJ2-1	.	TRBV7-2	many	TGTGCCAGCAGCTTAGACGTTGAGCAGTTCTTC	CASSLDVEQFF
TRBJ2-6	TRBD1	TRBV29-1	many	TGCAGCGTTGCCCGTCCAGGGGGCGAAGGTGGGGCCAACGTCCTGACTTTC	CSVARPGGEGGANVLTF